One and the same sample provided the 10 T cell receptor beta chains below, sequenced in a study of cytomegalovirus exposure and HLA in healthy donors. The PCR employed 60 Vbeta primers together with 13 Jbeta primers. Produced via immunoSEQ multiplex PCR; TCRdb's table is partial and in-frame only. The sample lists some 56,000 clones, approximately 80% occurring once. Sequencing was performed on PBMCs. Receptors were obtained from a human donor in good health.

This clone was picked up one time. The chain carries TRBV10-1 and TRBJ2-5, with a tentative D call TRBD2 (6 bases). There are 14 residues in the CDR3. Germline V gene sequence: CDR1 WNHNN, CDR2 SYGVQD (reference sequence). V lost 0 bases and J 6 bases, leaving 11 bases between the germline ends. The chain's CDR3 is CASSESGGGKTQYF. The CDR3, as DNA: TGCGCCAGCAGTGAGTCTGGGGGAGGAAAGACCCAGTACTTC.

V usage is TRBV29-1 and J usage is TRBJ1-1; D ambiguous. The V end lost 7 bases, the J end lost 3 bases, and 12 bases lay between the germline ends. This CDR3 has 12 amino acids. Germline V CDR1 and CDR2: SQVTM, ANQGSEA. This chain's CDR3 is CSASLRDTEAFF. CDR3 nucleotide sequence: TGCAGCGCCTCCTTGAGGGACACTGAAGCTTTCTTT.

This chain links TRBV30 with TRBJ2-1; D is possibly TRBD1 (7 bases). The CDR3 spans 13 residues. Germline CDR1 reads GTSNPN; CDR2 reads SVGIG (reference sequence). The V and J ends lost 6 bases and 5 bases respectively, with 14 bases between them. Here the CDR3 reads CACDREAHNEQFF. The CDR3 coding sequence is TGTGCCTGTGACAGGGAGGCTCACAATGAGCAGTTCTTC.

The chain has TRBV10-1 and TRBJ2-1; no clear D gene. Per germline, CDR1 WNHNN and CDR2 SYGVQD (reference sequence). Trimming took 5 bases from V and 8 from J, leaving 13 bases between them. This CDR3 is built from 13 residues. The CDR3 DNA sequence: TGCGCCAGCAGTCGACAACAAATGGATGAGCAGTTCTTC. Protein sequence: CASSRQQMDEQFF.

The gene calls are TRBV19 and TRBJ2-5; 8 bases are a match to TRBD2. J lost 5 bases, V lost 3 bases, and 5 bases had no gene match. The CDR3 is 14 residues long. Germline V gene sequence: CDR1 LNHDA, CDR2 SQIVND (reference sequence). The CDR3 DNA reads TGTGCCAGTAGTATCGGGGGGGATAGTGAGACCCAGTACTTC. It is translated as CASSIGGDSETQYF.

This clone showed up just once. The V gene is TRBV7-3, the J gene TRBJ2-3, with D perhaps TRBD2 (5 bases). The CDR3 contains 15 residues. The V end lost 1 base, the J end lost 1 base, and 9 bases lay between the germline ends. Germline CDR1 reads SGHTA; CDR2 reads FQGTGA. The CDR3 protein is CASSLNVGGTDTQYF. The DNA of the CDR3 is TGTGCCAGCAGCTTAAACGTGGGAGGCACAGATACGCAGTATTTT. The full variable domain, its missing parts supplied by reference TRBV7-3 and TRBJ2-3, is GAGVSQTPSNKVTEKGKYVELRCDPISGHTALYWYRQSLGQGPEFLIYFQGTGAADDSGLPNDRFFAVRPEGSVSTLKIQRTERGDSAVYLCASSLNVGGTDTQYFGPGTRLTVL.

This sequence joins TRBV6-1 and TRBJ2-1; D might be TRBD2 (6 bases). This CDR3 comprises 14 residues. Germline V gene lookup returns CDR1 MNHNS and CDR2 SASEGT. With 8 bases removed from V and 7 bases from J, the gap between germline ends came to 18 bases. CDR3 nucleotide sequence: TGTGCCAGCCGACCTACCCAGAGCGGGAATGAGCAGTTCTTC. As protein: CASRPTQSGNEQFF.

CDR3 bases: TGTGCCAGCAGCCCCCCCTGGGGTGTAGGGGCGGTAGGGGGCTACACCTTC. The encoded protein is CASSPPWGVGAVGGYTF. The chain couples TRBV7-2 to TRBJ1-2; D possibly corresponds to TRBD1 (5 bases). The CDR3 spans 17 residues. Deletions cut 5 bases from V and 8 bases from J, with 27 bases between. The germline V gene has CDR1 SGHTA and CDR2 FQGNSA.

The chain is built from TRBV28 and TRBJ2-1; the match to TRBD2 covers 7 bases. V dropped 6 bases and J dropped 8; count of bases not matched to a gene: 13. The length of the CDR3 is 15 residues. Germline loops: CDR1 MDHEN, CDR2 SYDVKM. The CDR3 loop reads CASSPIGESGDEQFF. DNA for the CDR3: TGTGCCAGCAGCCCCATTGGTGAGAGCGGGGATGAGCAGTTCTTC.

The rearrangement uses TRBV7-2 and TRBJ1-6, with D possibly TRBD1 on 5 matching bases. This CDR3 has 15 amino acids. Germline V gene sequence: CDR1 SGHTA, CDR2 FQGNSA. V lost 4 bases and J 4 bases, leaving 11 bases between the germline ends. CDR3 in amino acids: CASSSQGWYNSPLHF. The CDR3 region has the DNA TGTGCCAGCAGCTCCCAGGGTTGGTATAATTCACCCCTCCACTTT.